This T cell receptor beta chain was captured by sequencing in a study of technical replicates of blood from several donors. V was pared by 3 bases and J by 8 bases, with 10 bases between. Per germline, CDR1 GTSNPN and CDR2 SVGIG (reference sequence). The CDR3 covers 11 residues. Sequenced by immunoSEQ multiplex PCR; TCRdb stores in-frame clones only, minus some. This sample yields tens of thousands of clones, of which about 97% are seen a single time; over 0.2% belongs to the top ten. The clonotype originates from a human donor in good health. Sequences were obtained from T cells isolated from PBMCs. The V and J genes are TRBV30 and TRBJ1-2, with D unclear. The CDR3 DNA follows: TGTGCCTGGAGCGAACTCGTGGGCTACACCTTC. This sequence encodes CAWSELVGYTF.